This T cell receptor beta chain was identified in a study of cytomegalovirus exposure and HLA in healthy donors. PCR amplification relied on 60 Vbeta primers (plus 13 Jbeta primers). Some clones are missing from TCRdb's copy, which holds only in-frame ones; the method was immunoSEQ multiplex PCR. The sample includes around 190,000 clones, 65% to 75% seen only once; the top ten take approximately 4.6%. Study-level results: About 87% or about 30% of the time was how often most TCR beta V segments were productive, according to an earlier analysis. Information on immune exposure was restricted to one variable (CMV serostatus).

This clone was seen a single time. Antigen specificity is unknown. Compared with germline, one end of the junction differs, possibly owing to a read error. The receptor was derived from a man aged 30 to 39 in good health and CMV-seropositive. Sequenced material: PBMCs.

The CDR3 reads CASTLSDRAYEQYF. CDR3 coding DNA: TGTGCCAGCACCTTAAGCGACAGAGCCTACGAGCAGTACTTC. The chain employs TRBV7-2 and TRBJ2-7; the D gene is possibly TRBD1 (5 bases). Looked up from germline, CDR1 is SGHTA and CDR2 is FQGNSA. The CDR3 has 14 residues.